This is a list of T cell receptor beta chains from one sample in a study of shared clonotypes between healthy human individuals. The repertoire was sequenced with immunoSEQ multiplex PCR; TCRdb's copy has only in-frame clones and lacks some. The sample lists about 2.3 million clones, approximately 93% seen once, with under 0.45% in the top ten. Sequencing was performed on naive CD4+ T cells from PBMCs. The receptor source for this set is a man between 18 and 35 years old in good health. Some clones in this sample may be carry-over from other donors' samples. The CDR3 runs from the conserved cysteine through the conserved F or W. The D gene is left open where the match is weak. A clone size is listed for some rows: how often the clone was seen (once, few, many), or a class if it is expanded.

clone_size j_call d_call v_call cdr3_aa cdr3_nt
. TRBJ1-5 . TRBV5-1 CASSFEGAKNQPQHF TGCGCCAGCAGCTTTGAAGGGGCCAAAAATCAGCCCCAGCATTTT
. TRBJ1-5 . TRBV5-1 CASSSFPDQPQHF TGCGCCAGCAGCTCGTTCCCGGATCAGCCCCAGCATTTT
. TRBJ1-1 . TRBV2 CASSDTPPRVF TGTGCCAGCAGTGACACGCCTCCCCGGGTCTTT
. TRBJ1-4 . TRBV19 CASSPRTPEKLFF TGTGCCAGTAGTCCTAGGACTCCGGAAAAACTGTTTTTT
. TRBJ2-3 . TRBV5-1 CASSFIPLPSTDTQYF TGCGCCAGCAGCTTTATTCCACTGCCTAGCACAGATACGCAGTATTTT
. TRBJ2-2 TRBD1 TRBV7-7 CASSLKQGSGELFF TGTGCCAGCAGCTTAAAACAGGGGAGCGGGGAGCTGTTTTTT
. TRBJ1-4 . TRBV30 CASLPHLNEKLFF TGTGCCTCGCTACCCCATCTGAATGAAAAACTGTTTTTT
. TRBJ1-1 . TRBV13 CASSRQFTEAFF TGTGCCAGCAGCAGACAGTTCACTGAAGCTTTCTTT
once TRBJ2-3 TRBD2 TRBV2 CASSGSGGRGNTQYF TGTGCCAGCAGTGGGAGCGGGGGGAGAGGAAATACGCAGTATTTT
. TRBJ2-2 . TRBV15 CATSIDSTGELFF TGTGCCACCAGCATTGACTCCACCGGGGAGCTGTTTTTT
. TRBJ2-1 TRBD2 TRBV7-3 CASSWNSGSYNEQFF TGTGCCAGCAGCTGGAATAGCGGGAGCTACAATGAGCAGTTCTTC
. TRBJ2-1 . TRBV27 CASSFYAGINEQFF TGTGCCAGCAGTTTTTATGCAGGAATCAATGAGCAGTTCTTC
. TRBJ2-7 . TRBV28 CASSFQGGGGEQYF TGTGCCAGCAGTTTCCAGGGGGGAGGAGGGGAGCAGTACTTC
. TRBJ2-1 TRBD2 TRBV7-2 CASSLGRREGHQFF TGTGCCAGCAGCTTAGGCCGGCGGGAGGGCCACCAGTTCTTC
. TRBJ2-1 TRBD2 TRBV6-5 CASSFRGGKNEQFF TGTGCCAGCAGTTTCCGCGGGGGAAAGAATGAGCAGTTCTTC
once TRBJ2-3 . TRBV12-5 CASGLVGADTQYF TGTGCTAGTGGTTTGGTAGGGGCAGATACGCAGTATTTT
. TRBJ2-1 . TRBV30 CAWEDGRSYNEQFF TGTGCCTGGGAAGACGGACGCTCCTACAATGAGCAGTTCTTC
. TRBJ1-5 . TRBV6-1 CASSELDSLNQPQHF TGTGCCAGCAGTGAGTTGGACAGTCTCAATCAGCCCCAGCATTTT
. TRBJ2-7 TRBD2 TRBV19 CASSNPGGPHEQYF TGTGCCAGTAGTAATCCGGGAGGGCCTCACGAGCAGTACTTC
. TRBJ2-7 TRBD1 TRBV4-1 CASSPRDRGVWDEQYF TGCGCCAGCAGCCCCCGGGACAGGGGAGTTTGGGACGAGCAGTACTTC
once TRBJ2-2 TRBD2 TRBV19 CASRGTSADTGELFF TGTGCCAGTCGGGGGACTAGCGCCGACACCGGGGAGCTGTTTTTT
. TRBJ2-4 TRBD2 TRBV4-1 CASSQGTTSLAKNIQYF TGCGCCAGCAGCCAAGGAACGACTAGCCTAGCCAAAAACATTCAGTACTTC
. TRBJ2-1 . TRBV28 CASTRGSYNEQFF TGTGCCAGCACAAGGGGCTCCTACAATGAGCAGTTCTTC
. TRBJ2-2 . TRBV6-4 CASSEVYHGELFF TGTGCCAGCAGTGAGGTCTACCACGGGGAGCTGTTTTTT
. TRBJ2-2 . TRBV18 CASSPFVGDSSGELFF TGTGCCAGCTCACCATTTGTCGGGGACTCTTCCGGGGAGCTGTTTTTT
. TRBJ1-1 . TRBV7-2 CASSSQTGRVTEAFF TGTGCCAGCAGCTCCCAAACGGGACGGGTCACTGAAGCTTTCTTT
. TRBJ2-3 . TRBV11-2 CASSLDPSYTDTQYF TGTGCCAGCAGCTTAGATCCTAGTTACACAGATACGCAGTATTTT
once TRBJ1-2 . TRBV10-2 CASSESRQGANYGYTF TGCGCCAGCAGTGAGTCGAGGCAGGGTGCTAACTATGGCTACACCTTC
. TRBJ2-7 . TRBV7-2 CASSPGPEQYF TGTGCCAGCAGCCCGGGGCCCGAGCAGTACTTC
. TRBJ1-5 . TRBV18 CASSPKGARANNQPQHF TGTGCCAGCTCACCAAAAGGGGCCAGGGCGAACAATCAGCCCCAGCATTTT
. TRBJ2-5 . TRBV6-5 CASSPTGSQTQYF TGTGCCAGCAGCCCAACAGGATCCCAGACCCAGTACTTC
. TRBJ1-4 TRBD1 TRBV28 CASSQGTASTNEKLFF TGTGCCAGCAGTCAGGGGACAGCTTCAACTAATGAAAAACTGTTTTTT
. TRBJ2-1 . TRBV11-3 CASSLDSGVAGEQFF TGTGCCAGCAGCTTAGACTCGGGAGTGGCGGGTGAGCAGTTCTTC
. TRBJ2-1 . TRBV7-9 CASSYLGPDYNEQFF TGTGCCAGCAGCTACCTGGGGCCGGACTACAATGAGCAGTTCTTC